This section outlines one T cell receptor (beta chain) sequence together with its context. The data stem from a study of technical replicates of blood from a few donors. TCRdb keeps only in-frame clones here, not all; method: immunoSEQ multiplex PCR. The sample has tens of thousands of clones; more than 85% are singletons. CDR1 SGDLS and CDR2 YYNGEE come from the germline V gene. This CDR3 contains 16 residues. V was pared by 3 bases and J by 3 bases, with 7 bases of the junction left unmatched. Sequenced input: T cells isolated from PBMCs. The rearrangement links TRBV9 to TRBJ2-7, with 12 bases aligning to TRBD2. This TCR derives from a human donor in good health. Some clones in this sample may be carry-over from other donors' samples. CDR3 residues: CASSAGGLAGYYEQYF. The CDR3 DNA reads TGTGCCAGCAGCGCTGGAGGACTAGCGGGATACTACGAGCAGTACTTC.